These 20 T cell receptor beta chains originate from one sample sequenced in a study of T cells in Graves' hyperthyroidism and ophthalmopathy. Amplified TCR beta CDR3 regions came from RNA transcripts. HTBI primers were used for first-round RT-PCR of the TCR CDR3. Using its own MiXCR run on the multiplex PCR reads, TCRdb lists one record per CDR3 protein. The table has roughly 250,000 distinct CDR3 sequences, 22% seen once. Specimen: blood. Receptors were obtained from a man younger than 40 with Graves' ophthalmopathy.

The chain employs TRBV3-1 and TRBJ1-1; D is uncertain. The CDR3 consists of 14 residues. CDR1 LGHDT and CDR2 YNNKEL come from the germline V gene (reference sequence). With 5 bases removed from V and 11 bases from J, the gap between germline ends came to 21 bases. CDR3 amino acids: CASSSLGRNRRAFF. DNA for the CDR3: TGTGCCAGCAGCTCCTTGGGGAGGAACCGAAGGGCTTTCTTT.

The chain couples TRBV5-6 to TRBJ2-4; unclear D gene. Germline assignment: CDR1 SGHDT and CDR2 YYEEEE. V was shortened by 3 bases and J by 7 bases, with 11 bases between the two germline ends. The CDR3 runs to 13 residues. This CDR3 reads CASSSPRVNIQYF. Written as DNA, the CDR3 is TGTGCCAGCAGCTCACCTAGAGTGAACATTCAGTACTTC. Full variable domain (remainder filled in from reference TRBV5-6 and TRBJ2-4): DAGVTQSPTHLIKTRGQQVTLRCSPKSGHDTVSWYQQALGQGPQFIFQYYEEEERQRGNFPDRFSGHQFPNYSSELNVNALLLGDSALYLCASSSPRVNIQYFGAGTRLSVL.

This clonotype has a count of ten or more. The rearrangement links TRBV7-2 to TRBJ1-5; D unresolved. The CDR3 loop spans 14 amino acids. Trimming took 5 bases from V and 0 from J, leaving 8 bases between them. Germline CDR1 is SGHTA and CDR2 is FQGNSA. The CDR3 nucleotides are TGTGCCAGCAGCGAGGGCAGTAGCAATCAGCCCCAGCATTTT. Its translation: CASSEGSSNQPQHF.

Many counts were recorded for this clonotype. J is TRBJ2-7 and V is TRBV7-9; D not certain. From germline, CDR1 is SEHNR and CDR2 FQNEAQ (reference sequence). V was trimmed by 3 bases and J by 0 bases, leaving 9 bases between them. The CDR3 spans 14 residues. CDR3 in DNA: TGTGCCAGCAGCTTCGCGAGGAGCTCCTACGAGCAGTACTTC. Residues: CASSFARSSYEQYF.

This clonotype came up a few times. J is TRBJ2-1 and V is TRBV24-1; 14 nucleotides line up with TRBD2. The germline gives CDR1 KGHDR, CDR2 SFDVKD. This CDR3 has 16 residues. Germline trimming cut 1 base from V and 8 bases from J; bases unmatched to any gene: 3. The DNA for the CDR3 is TGTGCCACCAGTGATTTCGGGACTAGCGGGAGCTATGAGCAGTTCTTC. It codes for CATSDFGTSGSYEQFF.

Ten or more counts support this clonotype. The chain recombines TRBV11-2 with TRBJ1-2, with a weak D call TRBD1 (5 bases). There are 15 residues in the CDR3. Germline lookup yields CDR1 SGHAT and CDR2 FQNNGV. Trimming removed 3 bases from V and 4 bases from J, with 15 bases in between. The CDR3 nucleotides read TGTGCCAGCAGCTTCCGGAATGGGGGTGGCTATGGCTACACCTTC. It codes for CASSFRNGGGYGYTF.

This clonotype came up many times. The CDR3 reads CASSSVGEAFF. DNA for the CDR3: TGTGCCAGCAGTTCAGTTGGTGAAGCTTTCTTT. This chain links TRBV12-3 or TRBV12-4 with TRBJ1-1; unclear D gene. V was trimmed by 4 bases and J by 7 bases, leaving 7 bases between them. The CDR3 spans 11 residues.

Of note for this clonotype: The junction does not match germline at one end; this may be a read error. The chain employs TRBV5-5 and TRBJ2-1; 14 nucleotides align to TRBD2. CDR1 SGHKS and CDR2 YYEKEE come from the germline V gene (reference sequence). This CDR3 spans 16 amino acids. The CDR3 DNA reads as TGTGCCAGCAGATTGGGACTAGCGGGAGTGAACAATGAGCAGTTCTTC. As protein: CASRLGLAGVNNEQFF.

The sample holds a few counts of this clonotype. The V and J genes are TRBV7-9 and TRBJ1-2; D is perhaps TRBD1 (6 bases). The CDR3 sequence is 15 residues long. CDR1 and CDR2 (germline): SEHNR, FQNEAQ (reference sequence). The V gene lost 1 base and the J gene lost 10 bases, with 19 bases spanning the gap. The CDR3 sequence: CASSLGQATQVAYTF. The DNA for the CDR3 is TGTGCCAGCAGCTTAGGACAGGCCACCCAGGTTGCCTACACCTTC. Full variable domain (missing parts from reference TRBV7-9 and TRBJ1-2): DTGVSQNPRHKITKRGQNVTFRCDPISEHNRLYWYRQTLGQGPEFLTYFQNEAQLEKSRLLSDRFSAERPKGSFSTLEIQRTEQGDSAMYLCASSLGQATQVAYTFGSGTRLTVV.

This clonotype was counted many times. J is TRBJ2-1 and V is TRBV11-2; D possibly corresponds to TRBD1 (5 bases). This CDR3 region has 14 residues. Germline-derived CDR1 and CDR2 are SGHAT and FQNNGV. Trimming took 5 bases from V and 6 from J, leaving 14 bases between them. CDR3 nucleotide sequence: TGTGCCAGCAGCGAGGACCAGGGTTTCAATGAGCAGTTCTTC. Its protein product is CASSEDQGFNEQFF.

The CDR3 nucleotides are TGTGCCAGCAGTTTAACCCAGTCCTCCTACGAGCAGTACTTC. It encodes CASSLTQSSYEQYF. This chain links TRBV28 with TRBJ2-7; D remains unclear. Per the germline V gene, CDR1 is MDHEN and CDR2 is SYDVKM. The CDR3 totals 14 residues. V was trimmed by 2 bases and J by 0 bases, leaving 8 bases between them.

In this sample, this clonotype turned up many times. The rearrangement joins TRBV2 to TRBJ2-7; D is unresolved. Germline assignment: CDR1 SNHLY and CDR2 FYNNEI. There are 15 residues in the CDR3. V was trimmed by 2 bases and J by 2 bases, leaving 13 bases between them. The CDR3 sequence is CASSENLQHAYEQYF. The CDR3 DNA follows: TGTGCCAGCAGTGAAAACCTACAACACGCCTACGAGCAGTACTTC.

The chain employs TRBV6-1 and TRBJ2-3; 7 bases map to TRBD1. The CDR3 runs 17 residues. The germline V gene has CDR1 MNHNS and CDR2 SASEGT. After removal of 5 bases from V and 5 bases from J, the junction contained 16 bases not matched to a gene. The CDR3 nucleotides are TGTGCCAGCAGTAGAACGGGACAGCTTAACACACGAGATACGCAGTATTTT. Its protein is CASSRTGQLNTRDTQYF.

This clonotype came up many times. The CDR3 reads CASSEFGQLGTF. The CDR3, as DNA: TGCGCCAGCAGTGAGTTCGGACAGCTTGGCACCTTC. The chain employs TRBV10-2 and TRBJ1-2, with D tentatively TRBD1 (6 bases). This CDR3 is built from 12 residues. The V and J ends lost 1 base and 13 bases respectively, with 13 bases between them. Per the germline V gene, CDR1 is WSHSY and CDR2 is SAAADI.

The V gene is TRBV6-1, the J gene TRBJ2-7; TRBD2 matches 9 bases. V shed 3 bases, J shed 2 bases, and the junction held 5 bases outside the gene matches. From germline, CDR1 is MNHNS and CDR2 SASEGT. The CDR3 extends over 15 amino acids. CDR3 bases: TGTGCCAGCAGTGACCAGCGGGAGGCCACCTACGAGCAGTACTTC. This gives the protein CASSDQREATYEQYF.

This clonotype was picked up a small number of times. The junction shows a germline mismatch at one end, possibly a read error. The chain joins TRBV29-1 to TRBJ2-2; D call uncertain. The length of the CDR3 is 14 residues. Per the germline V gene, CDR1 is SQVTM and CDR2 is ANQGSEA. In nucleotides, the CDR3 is TGCAGCGTTCAGCGAAGGACGAAGACCGGGGAGCTGTTTTTT. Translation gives CSVQRRTKTGELFF.

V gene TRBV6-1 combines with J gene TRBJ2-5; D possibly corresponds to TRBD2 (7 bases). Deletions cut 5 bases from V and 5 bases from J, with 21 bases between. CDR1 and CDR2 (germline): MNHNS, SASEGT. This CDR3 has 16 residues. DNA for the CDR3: TGTGCCAGCAGTCCCGAGGTGGGGGGGGGCGGTGAGACCCAGTACTTC. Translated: CASSPEVGGGGETQYF.

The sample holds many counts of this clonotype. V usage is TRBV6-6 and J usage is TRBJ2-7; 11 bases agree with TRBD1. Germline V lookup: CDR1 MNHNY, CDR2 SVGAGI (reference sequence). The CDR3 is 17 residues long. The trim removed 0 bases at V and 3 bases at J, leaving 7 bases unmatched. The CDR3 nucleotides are TGTGCCAGCAGTTACTCCGGGGACAGGGGGAACCACTACGAGCAGTACTTC. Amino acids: CASSYSGDRGNHYEQYF.

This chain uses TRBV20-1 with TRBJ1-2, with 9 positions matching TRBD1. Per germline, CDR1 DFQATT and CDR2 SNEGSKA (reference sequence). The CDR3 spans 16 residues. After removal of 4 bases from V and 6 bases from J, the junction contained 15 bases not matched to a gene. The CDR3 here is CSATTGTGIAVDGYTF. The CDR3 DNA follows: TGCAGTGCTACCACGGGGACAGGGATTGCAGTGGATGGCTACACCTTC.

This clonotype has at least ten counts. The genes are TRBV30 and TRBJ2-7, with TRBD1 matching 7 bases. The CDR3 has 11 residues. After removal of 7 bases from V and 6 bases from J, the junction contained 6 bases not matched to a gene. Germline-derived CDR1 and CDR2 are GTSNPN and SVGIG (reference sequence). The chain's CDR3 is CASRTGLEQYF. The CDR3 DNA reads TGTGCCTCCCGGACAGGCCTCGAGCAGTACTTC.